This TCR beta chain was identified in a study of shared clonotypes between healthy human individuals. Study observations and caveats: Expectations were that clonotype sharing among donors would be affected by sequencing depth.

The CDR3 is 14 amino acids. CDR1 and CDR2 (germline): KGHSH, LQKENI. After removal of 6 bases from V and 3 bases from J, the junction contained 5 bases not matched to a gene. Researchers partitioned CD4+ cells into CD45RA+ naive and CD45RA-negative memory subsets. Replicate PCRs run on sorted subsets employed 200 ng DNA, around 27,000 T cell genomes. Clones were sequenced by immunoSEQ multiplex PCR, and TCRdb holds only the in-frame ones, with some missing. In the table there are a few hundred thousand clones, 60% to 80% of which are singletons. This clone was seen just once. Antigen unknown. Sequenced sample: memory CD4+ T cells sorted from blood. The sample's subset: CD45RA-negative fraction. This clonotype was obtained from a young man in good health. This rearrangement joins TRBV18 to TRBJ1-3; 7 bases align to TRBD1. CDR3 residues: CASSRDRDGNTIYF. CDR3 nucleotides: TGTGCCAGCTCCCGGGACAGAGATGGAAACACCATATATTTT.